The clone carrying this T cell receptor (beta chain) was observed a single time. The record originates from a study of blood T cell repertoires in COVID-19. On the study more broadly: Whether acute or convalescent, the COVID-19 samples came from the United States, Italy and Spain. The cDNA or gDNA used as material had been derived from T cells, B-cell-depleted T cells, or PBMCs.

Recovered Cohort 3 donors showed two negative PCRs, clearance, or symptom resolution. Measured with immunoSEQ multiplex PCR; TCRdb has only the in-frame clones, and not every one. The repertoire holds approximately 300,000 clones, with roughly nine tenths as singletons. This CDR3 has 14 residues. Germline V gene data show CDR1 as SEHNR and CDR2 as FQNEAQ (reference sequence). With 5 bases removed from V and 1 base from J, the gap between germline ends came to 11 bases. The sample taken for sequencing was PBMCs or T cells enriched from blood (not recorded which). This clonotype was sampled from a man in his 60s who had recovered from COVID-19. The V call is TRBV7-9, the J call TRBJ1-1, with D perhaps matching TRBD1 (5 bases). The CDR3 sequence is CASSQDTRNTEAFF. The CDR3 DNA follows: TGTGCCAGCAGCCAGGACACTCGGAACACTGAAGCTTTCTTT.